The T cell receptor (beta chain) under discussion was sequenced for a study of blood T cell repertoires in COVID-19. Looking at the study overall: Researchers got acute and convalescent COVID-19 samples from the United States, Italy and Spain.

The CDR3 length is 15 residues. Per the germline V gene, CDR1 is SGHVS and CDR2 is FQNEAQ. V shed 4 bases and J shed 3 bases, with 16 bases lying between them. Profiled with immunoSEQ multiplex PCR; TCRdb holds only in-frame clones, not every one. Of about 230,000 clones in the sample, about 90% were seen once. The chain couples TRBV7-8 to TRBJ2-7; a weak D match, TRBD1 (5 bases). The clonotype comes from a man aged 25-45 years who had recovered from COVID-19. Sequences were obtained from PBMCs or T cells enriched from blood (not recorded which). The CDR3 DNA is TGTGCCAGCAGCTATCTCGAGGACAAAAACTACGAGCAGTACTTC. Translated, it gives CASSYLEDKNYEQYF.